Reported below is one TCR beta chain. Other nucleotide sequences in the sample specify the same CDR3. Trimming took off 0 bases at V and 2 bases at J, with 8 bases between the two ends. The germline V gene encodes CDR1 KGHSH and CDR2 LQKENI. There are 15 residues in the CDR3. Libraries were prepared by immunoSEQ multiplex PCR; TCRdb keeps only in-frame clonotypes and omits some of them. The sample includes 13,000 to 15,000 clones, around 40% of them seen just once. Sorted after the reaction were proliferating CFSE-low CD3+CD4+ and CD3+CD8+ responders. These data are taken from a study of graft-versus-host responses after intestinal transplantation. Findings and limits, study-wide: Researchers found peak circulating GvH clone levels linked to early post-transplant HvG declines.

The TCR originated in a human patient who received an intestinal transplant. This material consisted of alloreactive CD4+ T cells from a mixed lymphocyte reaction culture, taken before intestinal transplant. Documented subset: CFSE-low proliferating T cells sorted from approximately 6-day pre-transplant mixed lymphocyte reaction (GvH or HvG direction). The chain links TRBV18 to TRBJ1-3; D is perhaps TRBD1 (6 bases). The CDR3 protein is CASSPPAGAGNTIYF. CDR3 coding DNA: TGTGCCAGCTCACCACCGGCAGGGGCTGGAAACACCATATATTTT.